This TCR beta chain stems from a study of molecular identifiers for immune sequencing clone quantification. The CDR3 length is 16 residues. From germline, CDR1 is SGDLS and CDR2 YYNGEE. V lost 0 bases, J lost 4 bases, and 7 bases stayed unmatched. TCRdb processed the PCR reads anew with MiXCR; each CDR3 protein has one entry. The sample lists roughly 630,000 distinct CDR3 sequences, 25% occurring once. This clonotype was found a few times. Sequencing was carried out using naive CD8+ T cells from blood, with Jurkat cell RNA spiked in. Noted subset: FACS-sorted CD8+CD4-CCR7+CD45RA+ naive T cells. This receptor was taken from a human donor in good health. Some libraries in this study had Jurkat cell RNA spiked in. The genes are TRBV9 and TRBJ2-7, with 10 nucleotides matching TRBD2. CDR3 in DNA: TGTGCCAGCAGCGTAGAGTGGGATAGCGGGAGGTACGAGCAGTACTTC. It specifies CASSVEWDSGRYEQYF.